These 28 T cell receptor beta chains came from one sample sequenced in a study of beta chain features in type 1 diabetes. Expressed TCRB transcripts were sequenced, since all the RNA that had been isolated was reverse transcribed. Sequencing used immunoSEQ multiplex PCR; TCRdb keeps in-frame clones, though not all of them. The sample lists 970,000 or so clones; under 20% were seen once. Sequences were obtained from naive CD4+ T cells from blood. These TCRs come from a young woman in good health.

This clone appeared a few times. J is TRBJ2-3 and V is TRBV5-1; possible D gene TRBD2, 6 bases. The CDR3 is made up of 15 amino acids. Germline assignment: CDR1 SGHRS and CDR2 YFSETQ. Trimming left V 1 base short and J 1 base short, with 10 bases between. Written as DNA, the CDR3 is TGCGCCAGCAGCTTGACGGGAGACCGCACAGATACGCAGTATTTT. Translated: CASSLTGDRTDTQYF.

This clone was seen a handful of times. Additional DNA sequences in this sample encode the identical CDR3. The chain couples TRBV7-2 to TRBJ1-2; D gene uncertain. Trimming removed 3 bases at V and 2 bases at J, with 4 bases between. The CDR3 is 12 amino acids. Germline CDR1 SGHTA, CDR2 FQGNSA. The CDR3 DNA reads as TGTGCCAGCAGCTTGGACAACTATGGCTACACCTTC. Translation gives CASSLDNYGYTF.

The table lists this clone with a few counts. This rearrangement joins TRBV18 to TRBJ2-1, with 8 nucleotides matching TRBD2. V lost 4 bases, J lost 11 bases, and 4 bases stayed unmatched. CDR1 and CDR2 from the germline V gene are KGHSH and LQKENI. The CDR3 totals 12 residues. Written as DNA, the CDR3 is TGTGCCAGCTCACTCAGCGGGGGACAGCAGTTCTTC. This sequence encodes CASSLSGGQQFF.

The V call is TRBV15, the J call TRBJ2-3; 10 positions match TRBD1. Germline V lookup: CDR1 LNHNV, CDR2 YYDKDF (reference sequence). This CDR3 comprises 16 residues. Losses at the gene ends were 3 bases for V and 3 bases for J; bases not matched to a gene: 6. CDR3 coding DNA: TGTGCCACCAGCAGGGGACAGGGGTCATTTACAGATACGCAGTATTTT. Protein sequence: CATSRGQGSFTDTQYF.

The rearrangement uses TRBV19 and TRBJ1-2; D is unclear. Germline values: CDR1 LNHDA, CDR2 SQIVND (reference sequence). Trimming took off 5 bases at V and 0 bases at J, with 10 bases between the two ends. The length of the CDR3 is 14 residues. In DNA, the CDR3 is TGTGCCAGTAGTTTGCAGGCCGCTAACTATGGCTACACCTTC. Its translation is CASSLQAANYGYTF. Supplemented by reference TRBV19 and TRBJ1-2, the full variable domain reads DGGITQSPKYLFRKEGQNVTLSCEQNLNHDAMYWYRQDPGQGLRLIYYSQIVNDFQKGDIAEGYSVSREKKESFPLTVTSAQKNPTAFYLCASSLQAANYGYTFGSGTRLTVV.

This clone was seen only a few times. DNA for the CDR3: TGTGCCAGCAGTATTCCGGGACTAGCGGTAAATGAGCAGTTCTTC. Its translation: CASSIPGLAVNEQFF. The chain recombines TRBV6-5 with TRBJ2-1; TRBD2 aligns across 11 bases. The CDR3 length is 15 residues. With 5 bases clipped from V and 7 bases from J, the junction kept 7 bases outside the gene matches. The V gene's germline CDR1 is MNHEY and CDR2 SVGAGI.

This clone was detected only a few times. The chain carries TRBV7-9 and TRBJ2-1, with a possible D match to TRBD2 (6 bases). The CDR3 covers 14 residues. In germline, CDR1 is SEHNR, CDR2 FQNEAQ (reference sequence). Trimming shortened V by 5 bases and J by 7 bases, and 15 bases separated the two germline ends. CDR3 DNA sequence: TGTGCCAGCAGCCTCCTTGGCCTAGCGAATGAGCAGTTCTTC. As protein: CASSLLGLANEQFF.

This chain connects TRBV4-2 to TRBJ2-1; 11 bases fit TRBD2. The CDR3 runs to 16 residues. The ends lost 4 bases at V and 8 bases at J; junction bases unmatched: 10. From germline, CDR1 is LGHNA and CDR2 YNFKEQ. The CDR3 here is CASSPLTSGSLYEQFF. The DNA of the CDR3 is TGTGCCAGCAGCCCCCTTACTAGCGGGAGTCTTTATGAGCAGTTCTTC.

Of note for this clone: Other nucleotide sequences in the sample specify the same CDR3. This chain joins TRBV28 and TRBJ2-7, with D uncertain. CDR3 length: 12 amino acids. The V gene's germline CDR1 is MDHEN and CDR2 SYDVKM. Trimming stripped 4 bases from V and 0 bases from J, with 4 bases between. This CDR3 is CASSSYSYEQYF. CDR3 bases: TGTGCCAGCAGTTCCTACTCCTACGAGCAGTACTTC.

CDR3: CASSVDLTGEQYF. The CDR3 DNA reads as TGTGCCAGCAGCGTAGATCTGACGGGCGAGCAGTACTTC. The J gene is TRBJ2-7, the V gene TRBV9; the D is unclear. The CDR3 sequence is 13 residues long. Germline V gene lookup returns CDR1 SGDLS and CDR2 YYNGEE. The V end was cut by 0 bases, the J end by 6 bases, with 10 bases between.

This clone showed up just a few times. The rearrangement uses TRBV28 and TRBJ2-7; TRBD1 aligns across 9 bases. The CDR3 has 13 residues. With 3 bases clipped from V and 10 bases from J, the junction kept 7 bases outside the gene matches. Per germline, CDR1 MDHEN and CDR2 SYDVKM. The CDR3 DNA is TGTGCCAGCAGTTTCCGGTCGGGACAGGGACAGTACTTC. This sequence encodes CASSFRSGQGQYF.

This clone turned up a few times. The same CDR3 arises from other DNA sequences in this sample as well. The chain employs TRBV7-3 and TRBJ2-1; D may correspond to TRBD1 or TRBD2 (5 bases each). This CDR3 has 12 residues. Germline values: CDR1 SGHTA, CDR2 FQGTGA. V lost 2 bases and J 8 bases, leaving 7 bases between the germline ends. CDR3 in DNA: TGTGCCAGCAGCTTAGGGGGATATGAGCAGTTCTTC. Its translation is CASSLGGYEQFF.

J is TRBJ1-5 and V is TRBV7-9; 9 bases fit TRBD1. Germline V gene lookup returns CDR1 SEHNR and CDR2 FQNEAQ (reference sequence). V dropped 5 bases and J dropped 8; count of bases not matched to a gene: 7. CDR3 length equals 14 residues. The CDR3: CASSQNGQGKPQHF. The CDR3 DNA is TGTGCCAGCAGCCAAAACGGACAGGGGAAGCCCCAGCATTTT.

This clone was picked up a small number of times. The chain carries TRBV4-2 and TRBJ2-3, with 8 bases matching TRBD2. The trim removed 2 bases at V and 6 bases at J, leaving 7 bases unmatched. The V gene's germline CDR1 is LGHNA and CDR2 YNFKEQ. The CDR3 is 15 residues long. Here the CDR3 reads CASSQPSRTSDTQYF. The DNA of the CDR3 is TGTGCCAGCAGCCAACCCTCAAGGACTAGCGATACGCAGTATTTT.

V gene TRBV28 combines with J gene TRBJ2-1, with D possibly matching TRBD2 (5 bases). CDR3 length equals 11 residues. Germline V CDR1 and CDR2: MDHEN, SYDVKM. Between the trimmed V and J ends, which lost 10 bases and 5 bases, there was a span of 9 bases. CDR3: CAIQEDNEQFF. The CDR3 bases are TGTGCCATTCAGGAGGACAATGAGCAGTTCTTC.

About this clone itself: An end of the junction does not agree with germline; a read error may underlie this. Other DNA sequences in this sample translate to the same CDR3. V gene TRBV29-1 combines with J gene TRBJ1-1, with 7 nucleotides matching TRBD1. The CDR3 consists of 13 residues. Germline values: CDR1 SQVTM, CDR2 ANQGSEA. The CDR3 DNA follows: TGTAGCGTTATCTGGGCAGGGGGCACTGAAGCTTTCTTT. Translating it yields CSVIWAGGTEAFF.

In regard to this clone: The identical CDR3 is also encoded by other nucleotide sequences in the sample. The chain recombines TRBV9 with TRBJ2-1; D possibly corresponds to TRBD2 (5 bases). Trimming cost V 2 bases and J 3 bases, with 12 bases left between them. CDR1 and CDR2 (germline): SGDLS, YYNGEE. This CDR3 has 15 residues. Here the CDR3 reads CASSVQGSSYNEQFF. The CDR3 DNA reads TGTGCCAGCAGCGTTCAAGGGAGTAGCTACAATGAGCAGTTCTTC.

The CDR3 DNA is TGCAGCGACAAAGGGTTTAGCAATCAGCCCCAGCATTTT. Its translation is CSDKGFSNQPQHF. This chain connects TRBV29-1 to TRBJ1-5; D ambiguous. Germline CDR1 is SQVTM and CDR2 is ANQGSEA. Trimming removed 7 bases from V and 0 bases from J, with 10 bases in between. The CDR3 contains 13 residues.

This chain uses TRBV7-8 with TRBJ2-1; a weak D match, TRBD2 (6 bases). V gave up 4 bases and J gave up 0 bases, with 16 bases separating them. CDR1 and CDR2 from the germline V gene are SGHVS and FQNEAQ. This CDR3 comprises 17 residues. This CDR3 is CASSSILRTNSYNEQFF. The CDR3 bases are TGTGCCAGCAGCTCAATACTCCGGACTAACTCCTACAATGAGCAGTTCTTC.

The chain has TRBV18 and TRBJ2-3; D is undetermined. The CDR3 is 16 amino acids. From germline, CDR1 is KGHSH and CDR2 LQKENI. V was cut by 4 bases and J by 2 bases, with 16 bases left in between. Here the CDR3 reads CASSRGKAPHTDTQYF. The CDR3 DNA reads TGTGCCAGCTCACGCGGAAAGGCCCCCCACACAGATACGCAGTATTTT.

The J gene is TRBJ1-2, the V gene TRBV6-5; 9 bases map to TRBD1. The CDR3 consists of 15 residues. Germline-derived CDR1 and CDR2 are MNHEY and SVGAGI. Trimming cost V 2 bases and J 3 bases; bases outside gene matches: 4. In DNA, the CDR3 is TGTGCCAGCAGTTACCGGACAGGGGAATACTATGGCTACACCTTC. Amino acids: CASSYRTGEYYGYTF.

The gene calls are TRBV4-3 and TRBJ2-7; TRBD2 agrees at 7 bases. CDR1 and CDR2 from the germline V gene are LGHNA and YSLEER. With 4 bases clipped from V and 4 bases from J, the junction kept 7 bases outside the gene matches. This CDR3 is 14 amino acids long. CDR3: CASSPSGGVYEQYF. CDR3 coding DNA: TGCGCCAGCAGCCCCTCGGGAGGAGTGTACGAGCAGTACTTC.

This sequence joins TRBV19 and TRBJ2-1; 8 bases fit TRBD2. The J segment lost 5 bases and the V segment lost 4 bases, leaving 13 bases of the junction unmatched. Germline V gene data show CDR1 as LNHDA and CDR2 as SQIVND (reference sequence). The CDR3 has 17 residues. For the CDR3, the DNA is TGTGCCAGTAGTAAAACCGCCGTAAGCGGGAGCCACAATGAGCAGTTCTTC. It specifies CASSKTAVSGSHNEQFF. The whole variable domain, remainder taken from reference TRBV19 and TRBJ2-1, is DGGITQSPKYLFRKEGQNVTLSCEQNLNHDAMYWYRQDPGQGLRLIYYSQIVNDFQKGDIAEGYSVSREKKESFPLTVTSAQKNPTAFYLCASSKTAVSGSHNEQFFGPGTRLTVL.

Comment on this clone: The sample contains more than one DNA sequence encoding this CDR3. V usage is TRBV9 and J usage is TRBJ2-3, with a possible D match to TRBD2 (6 bases). Germline V gene sequence: CDR1 SGDLS, CDR2 YYNGEE. CDR3 length: 16 residues. Deletions cut 0 bases from V and 0 bases from J, with 11 bases between. CDR3 nucleotide sequence: TGTGCCAGCAGCGTAGTTGGTAGCGGTAGCACAGATACGCAGTATTTT. Protein product: CASSVVGSGSTDTQYF.

The sample holds a few counts of this clone. Other DNA sequences within the sample encode an identical CDR3. The rearrangement uses TRBV7-2 and TRBJ2-1; D uncertain. The V and J ends lost 3 bases and 1 base respectively, with 10 bases between them. Germline CDR1 is SGHTA and CDR2 is FQGNSA. This CDR3 has 15 amino acids. CDR3: CASSFGTASYNEQFF. As DNA, the CDR3 is TGTGCCAGCAGCTTCGGCACTGCATCCTACAATGAGCAGTTCTTC.

This clone was seen more than once but under ten times. V is TRBV7-2 and J is TRBJ1-2, with 7 positions matching TRBD1. The germline V gene encodes CDR1 SGHTA and CDR2 FQGNSA. Trimming took 2 bases from V and 6 from J; bases not matched to a gene: 9. The CDR3 is 15 residues long. CDR3 DNA: TGTGCCAGCAGCTTAAGACAGGGAGCGATAAATGGCTACACCTTC. It specifies CASSLRQGAINGYTF.

This clone was recorded a few times. This chain joins TRBV7-2 and TRBJ2-2; D not resolved. Germline V gene data show CDR1 as SGHTA and CDR2 as FQGNSA. The CDR3 has 14 amino acids. V shed 1 base and J shed 9 bases, with 12 bases lying between them. CDR3 region: CASSLGQDPRELFF. The CDR3 DNA is TGTGCCAGCAGCTTAGGGCAAGATCCCCGGGAGCTGTTTTTT.

The CDR3 region is CASSLALGASYNEQFF. DNA of the CDR3: TGTGCCAGCAGCTTAGCGCTGGGGGCTTCTTACAATGAGCAGTTCTTC. The chain recombines TRBV7-9 with TRBJ2-1; tentative D call: TRBD1 (6 bases). Trimming pared 0 bases from V and 4 bases from J, leaving 13 bases between. The CDR3 has 16 residues. The germline V gene has CDR1 SEHNR and CDR2 FQNEAQ (reference sequence).